This T cell receptor beta chain was identified in a study of beta chain features in type 1 diabetes. About the study: No age, gender or cell yield differences were seen between patients and healthy donors.

About this clone itself: The antigen remains unidentified.

Study results and limitations: Within patients, naive, central memory and Treg TCRB repertoires seemed more similar than within healthy donors.

Every single donor gave one heparinised blood draw, and these averaged approximately 110 mL. In all sorted populations, purity surpassed 98%. The CDR3 spans 15 residues. The ends lost 5 bases at V and 4 bases at J; junction bases unmatched: 7. Germline V gives CDR1 SGHAT, CDR2 FQNNGV. Every bit of the isolated RNA underwent reverse transcription, so sequencing read expressed TCRB transcripts. The table came from immunoSEQ multiplex PCR; TCRdb's copy has only in-frame clones and leaves some out. Of about 160,000 clones detected, approximately 9% appear once; the ten largest clones hold 2% to 2.5%. Sample: central memory CD4+ T cells from blood. This rearrangement joins TRBV11-2 to TRBJ2-2; 7 nucleotides match TRBD1. This clonotype was sampled from a woman aged 18-29 years in good health. In DNA form, the CDR3 reads TGTGCCAGCAGCCGAGACAGGGCTGGCACCGGGGAGCTGTTTTTT. It specifies CASSRDRAGTGELFF.